This TCR beta chain was captured in a study of T cells after yellow fever vaccination. The overall study: Those fractions that held only low numbers of cells were prepared using the SMART-Seq v4 Ultra Low Input RNA kit. Findings of the study overall: Once the booster was given, most primary-vaccination clones reappeared, at about 97% for CD4 and 85% to 90% for CD8. Peaking on day 5 versus 15, the secondary response was faster but weaker.

A word on this clonotype: The antigen remains unidentified.

In making TCR cDNA, 5'RACE template switching added a universal primer site and UMIs to it. TCRdb re-analysed the 5' RACE reads in MiXCR, keeping a single row per CDR3 protein. Of 450,000 to 650,000 distinct CDR3 sequences detected, approximately 12% appear once; the ten largest clones hold over 13%. Germline assignment: CDR1 SGHDN and CDR2 FVKESK. The V end lost 0 bases, the J end lost 2 bases, and 8 bases lay between the germline ends. The CDR3 has 15 amino acids. The receptor was derived from a man under 40 who received the YFV17D yellow fever vaccine. The sample in question was PBMCs, obtained on the day of the yellow fever booster vaccination. The gene calls are TRBV14 and TRBJ2-1; TRBD2 might be the D (5 bases). The CDR3 DNA follows: TGTGCCAGCAGCCAAGAGTTCGGGACCTACAATGAGCAGTTCTTC. Protein sequence: CASSQEFGTYNEQFF.